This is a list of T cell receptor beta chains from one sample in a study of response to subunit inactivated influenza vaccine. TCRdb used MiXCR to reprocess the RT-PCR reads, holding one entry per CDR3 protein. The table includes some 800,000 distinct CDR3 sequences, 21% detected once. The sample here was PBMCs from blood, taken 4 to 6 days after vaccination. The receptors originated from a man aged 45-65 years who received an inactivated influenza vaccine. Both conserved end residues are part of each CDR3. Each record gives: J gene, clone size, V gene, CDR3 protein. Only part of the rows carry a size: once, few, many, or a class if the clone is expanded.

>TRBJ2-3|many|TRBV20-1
CSAYPPGGSTDTQYF
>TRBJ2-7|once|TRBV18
CASSPPVGRDGSYEQYF
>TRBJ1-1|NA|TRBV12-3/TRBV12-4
CASSLGGGRGRTEAFF
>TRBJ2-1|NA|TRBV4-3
CASSQVRTGHNEQFF
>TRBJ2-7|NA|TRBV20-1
CSAQAPGPTSGGSYEQYF
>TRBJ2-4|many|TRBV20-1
CSARTPRDPEAKNIQYF
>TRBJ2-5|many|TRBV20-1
CSARSPTGFQETQYF
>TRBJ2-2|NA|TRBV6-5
CASSYYAGLAIEGTGELFF
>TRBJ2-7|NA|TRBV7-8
CASTAGAGEGSYEQYF
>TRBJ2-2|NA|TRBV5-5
CASRRSGGAATGELFF
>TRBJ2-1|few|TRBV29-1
CSVEIAEADLLGEQFF
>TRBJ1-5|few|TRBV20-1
CSAGRDSNQPQHF
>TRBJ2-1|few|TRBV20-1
CSAPKTGVTNEQFF
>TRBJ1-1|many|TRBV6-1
CASNLYGGVNTEAFF
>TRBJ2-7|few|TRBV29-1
CSVISGSSDEQYF
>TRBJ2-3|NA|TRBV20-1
CSAPGLVPDTQYF
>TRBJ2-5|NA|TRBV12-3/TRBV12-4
CASSQVAGGRETQYF
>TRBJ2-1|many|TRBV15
CATSARQGSGVEQFF
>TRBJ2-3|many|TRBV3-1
CASSRTSRTDTQYF
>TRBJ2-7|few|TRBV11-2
CASRSLAGFHFKYF
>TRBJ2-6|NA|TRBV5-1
CASSLRFSGANVLTF
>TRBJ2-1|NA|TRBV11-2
CASSLDPPAYNEQFF
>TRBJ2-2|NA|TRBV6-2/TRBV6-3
CASSATSPGELFF
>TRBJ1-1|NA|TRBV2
CASGITTGNTEAFF
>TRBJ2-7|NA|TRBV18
CASSYDRSSYEQYF
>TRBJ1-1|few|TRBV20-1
CSARDQGRMNTEAFF
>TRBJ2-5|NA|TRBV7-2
CASSSPGAAVGTQYF
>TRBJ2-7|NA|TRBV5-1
CASSPGGTSGNYEQYF
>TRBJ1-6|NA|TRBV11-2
CASSPGPRSTLHF
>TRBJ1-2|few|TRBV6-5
CASSYSGQGGGGYTF
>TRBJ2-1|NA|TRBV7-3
CASSFQGTGNEQFF
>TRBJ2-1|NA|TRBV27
CASSLEAVPTYNEQFF
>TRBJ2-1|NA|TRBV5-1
CASSHGLAGVSYNEQFF
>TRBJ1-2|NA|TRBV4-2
CASSQEPGPTLYGYTF
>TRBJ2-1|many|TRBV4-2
CASSQDRGTGINEQFF
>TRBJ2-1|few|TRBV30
CAWSRRTSGNEQFF
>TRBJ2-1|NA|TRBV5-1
CASSGTSVHNEQFF
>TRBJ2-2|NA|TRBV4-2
CASSPLAGGRTGELFF
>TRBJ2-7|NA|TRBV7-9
CASSLAGVDGLEQYF
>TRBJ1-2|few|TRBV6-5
CASRGQRRGYTF
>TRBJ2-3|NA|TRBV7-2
CASSAKWGRGGTDTQYF
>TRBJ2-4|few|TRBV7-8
CASSSVSGGGMAKNIQYF
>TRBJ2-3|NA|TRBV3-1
CASSRWGEGWATDTQYF
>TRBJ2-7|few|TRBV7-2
CASQGQGIYEQYF
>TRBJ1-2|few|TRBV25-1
CASAWAYGYTF